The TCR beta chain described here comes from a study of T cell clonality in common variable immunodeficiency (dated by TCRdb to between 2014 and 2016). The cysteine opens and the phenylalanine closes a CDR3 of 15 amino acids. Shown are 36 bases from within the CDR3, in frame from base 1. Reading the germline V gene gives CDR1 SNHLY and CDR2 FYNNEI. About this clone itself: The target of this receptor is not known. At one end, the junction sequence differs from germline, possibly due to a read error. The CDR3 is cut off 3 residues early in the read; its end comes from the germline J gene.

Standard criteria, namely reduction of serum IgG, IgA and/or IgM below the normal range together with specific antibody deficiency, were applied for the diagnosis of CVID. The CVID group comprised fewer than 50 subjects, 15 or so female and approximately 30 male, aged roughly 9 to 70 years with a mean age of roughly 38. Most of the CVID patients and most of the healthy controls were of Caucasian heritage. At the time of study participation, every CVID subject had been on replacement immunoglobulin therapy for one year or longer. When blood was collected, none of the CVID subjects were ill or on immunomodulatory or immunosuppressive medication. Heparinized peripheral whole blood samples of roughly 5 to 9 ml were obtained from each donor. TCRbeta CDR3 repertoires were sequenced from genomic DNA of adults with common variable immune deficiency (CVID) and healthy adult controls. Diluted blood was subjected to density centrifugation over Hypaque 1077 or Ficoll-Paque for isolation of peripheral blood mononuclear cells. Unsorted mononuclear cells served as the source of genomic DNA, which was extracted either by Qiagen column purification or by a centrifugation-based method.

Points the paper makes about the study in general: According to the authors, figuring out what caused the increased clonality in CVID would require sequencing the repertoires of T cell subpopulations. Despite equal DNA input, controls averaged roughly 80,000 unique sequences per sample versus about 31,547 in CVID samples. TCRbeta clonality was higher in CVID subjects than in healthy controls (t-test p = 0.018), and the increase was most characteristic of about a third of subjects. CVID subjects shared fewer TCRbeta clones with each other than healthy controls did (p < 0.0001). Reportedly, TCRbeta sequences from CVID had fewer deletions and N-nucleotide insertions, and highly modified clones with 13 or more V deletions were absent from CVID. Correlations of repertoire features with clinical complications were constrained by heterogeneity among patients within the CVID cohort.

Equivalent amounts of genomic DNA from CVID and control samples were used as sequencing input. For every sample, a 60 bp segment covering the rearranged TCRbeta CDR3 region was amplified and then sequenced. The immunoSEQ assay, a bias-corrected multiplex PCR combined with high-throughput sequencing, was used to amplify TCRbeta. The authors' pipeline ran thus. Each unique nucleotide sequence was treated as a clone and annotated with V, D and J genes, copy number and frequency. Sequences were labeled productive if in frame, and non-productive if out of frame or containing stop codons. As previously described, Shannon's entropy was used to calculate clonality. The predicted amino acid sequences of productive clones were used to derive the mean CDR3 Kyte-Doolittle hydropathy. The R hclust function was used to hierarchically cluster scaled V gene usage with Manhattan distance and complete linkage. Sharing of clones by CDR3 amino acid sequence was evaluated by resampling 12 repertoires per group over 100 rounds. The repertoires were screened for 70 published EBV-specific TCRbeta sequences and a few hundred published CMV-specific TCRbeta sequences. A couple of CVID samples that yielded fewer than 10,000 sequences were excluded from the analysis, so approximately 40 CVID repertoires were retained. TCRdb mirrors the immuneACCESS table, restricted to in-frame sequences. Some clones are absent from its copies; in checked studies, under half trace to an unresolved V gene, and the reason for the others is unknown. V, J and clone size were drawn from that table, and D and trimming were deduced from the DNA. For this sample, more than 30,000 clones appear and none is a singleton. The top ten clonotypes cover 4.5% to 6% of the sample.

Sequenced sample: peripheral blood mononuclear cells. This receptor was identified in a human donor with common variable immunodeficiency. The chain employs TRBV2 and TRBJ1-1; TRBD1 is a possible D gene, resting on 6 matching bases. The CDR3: CASREGQWVNTEAFF. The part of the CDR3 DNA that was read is TGTGCCAGCAGGGAAGGACAGTGGGTGAACACTGAA.